This is a list of T cell receptor beta chains from one sample in a study of T cells after yellow fever vaccination. TCRdb itself ran the 5' RACE reads through MiXCR, one entry per CDR3 protein. The sample consists of roughly 27,000 distinct CDR3 sequences, about 5% of them appearing once. The sample here was CD8+ T cells sorted from PBMCs, taken 10 days after the yellow fever booster vaccination. These receptors were collected from a young man who received the YFV17D yellow fever vaccine. The CDR3 runs from the conserved cysteine through the conserved F or W. A D gene is named only where the DNA matches it firmly. The listing skips clone size in some rows; elsewhere it reads once, few, many or a size class.

j_call	clone_size	d_call	v_call	cdr3_aa	cdr3_nt
TRBJ2-7	-	TRBD2	TRBV28	CASSLFGGSLGEQYF	TGTGCCAGCAGTTTATTCGGCGGGAGCCTAGGGGAGCAGTACTTC
TRBJ1-2	many	TRBD1	TRBV29-1	CSVGTGGYYGYTF	TGCAGCGTTGGGACAGGGGGCTACTATGGCTACACCTTC
TRBJ2-1	many	-	TRBV20-1	CSAPTHNEQFF	TGCAGTGCACCCACCCACAATGAGCAGTTCTTC
TRBJ2-7	many	TRBD2	TRBV6-5	CASSPSGTIYEQYF	TGTGCCAGCAGTCCTAGCGGGACGATATACGAGCAGTACTTC
TRBJ2-7	-	TRBD2	TRBV7-8	CASSLGLAGVPSYEQYF	TGTGCCAGCAGCTTAGGACTAGCGGGAGTTCCCTCCTACGAGCAGTACTTC
TRBJ2-3	many	TRBD2	TRBV9	CASSVEGLAGVVDTQYF	TGTGCCAGCAGCGTAGAGGGACTAGCGGGAGTTGTAGATACGCAGTATTTT
TRBJ2-1	many	-	TRBV5-6	CASSAGSQSSYNEQFF	TGTGCCAGCAGCGCGGGGAGCCAGAGCTCCTACAATGAGCAGTTCTTC
TRBJ2-7	many	TRBD1	TRBV2	CASSEVGTGLGEQYF	TGTGCCAGCAGTGAAGTCGGGACAGGGTTGGGGGAGCAGTACTTC
TRBJ1-2	many	TRBD1	TRBV15	CATSREAQTGVPRYTF	TGTGCCACCAGCAGAGAAGCGCAAACAGGGGTCCCCCGCTACACCTTC
TRBJ1-4	many	TRBD1	TRBV7-8	CASSLRQGSHEKLFF	TGTGCCAGCAGCTTGCGACAGGGGTCCCATGAAAAACTGTTTTTT
TRBJ1-2	many	-	TRBV12-3/TRBV12-4	CASGNLDSSNYGYTF	TGTGCCAGCGGAAATTTGGACAGCTCAAACTATGGCTACACCTTC
TRBJ2-5	many	-	TRBV6-1	CASSPVGGGGETQYF	TGTGCCAGCTCCCCTGTGGGGGGAGGAGGAGAGACCCAGTACTTC
TRBJ1-1	many	-	TRBV5-5	CASSLEAKNTEAFF	TGTGCCAGCAGCTTGGAGGCTAAGAACACTGAAGCTTTCTTT
TRBJ2-1	many	TRBD1	TRBV5-1	CASSWTGGNEQFF	TGCGCCAGCAGCTGGACAGGGGGCAATGAGCAGTTCTTC
TRBJ2-7	many	-	TRBV29-1	CSVLNSYEQYF	TGCAGCGTGTTGAACTCCTACGAGCAGTACTTC
TRBJ2-6	many	TRBD1	TRBV27	CASSSDRAGANVLTF	TGTGCCAGCAGTTCCGACAGGGCTGGGGCCAACGTCCTGACTTTC
TRBJ2-7	many	TRBD1	TRBV7-7	CASSLGQGKDYEQYF	TGTGCTAGCAGCCTAGGACAGGGGAAGGACTACGAGCAGTACTTC
TRBJ2-1	many	-	TRBV11-2	CASSKGEAGYNEQFF	TGTGCCAGCAGCAAAGGGGAGGCGGGCTACAATGAGCAGTTCTTC
TRBJ1-3	many	TRBD1	TRBV9	CASRGQGAGNTIYF	TGTGCCAGCAGGGGACAGGGGGCTGGAAACACCATATATTTT
TRBJ2-1	many	-	TRBV10-2	CASSESVNYNEQFF	TGCGCCAGCAGTGAGTCGGTCAACTACAATGAGCAGTTCTTC
TRBJ2-5	many	TRBD2	TRBV15	CATSRDLWAGGWETQYF	TGTGCCACCAGCAGAGATCTCTGGGCGGGAGGATGGGAGACCCAGTACTTC
TRBJ2-7	many	TRBD2	TRBV28	CASSPAGALYEQYF	TGTGCCAGCAGCCCAGCGGGAGCCTTGTACGAGCAGTACTTC
TRBJ2-1	many	-	TRBV7-3	CASSGALSYNEQFF	TGTGCCAGTTCGGGCGCCCTATCCTACAATGAGCAGTTCTTC
TRBJ2-1	many	-	TRBV19	CASSMNNEQFF	TGTGCCAGTAGTATGAACAATGAGCAGTTCTTC
TRBJ2-5	many	TRBD2	TRBV5-1	CASSLELAGSSKETQYF	TGCGCCAGCAGCTTGGAACTAGCGGGGAGCTCCAAAGAGACCCAGTACTTC
TRBJ2-7	many	-	TRBV15	CATSRPGLAYEQYF	TGTGCCACCAGCAGACCCGGACTCGCCTACGAGCAGTACTTC
TRBJ2-7	many	-	TRBV29-1	CSVLAEQGTEQYF	TGCAGCGTCCTTGCGGAGCAGGGAACCGAGCAGTACTTC
TRBJ1-1	many	-	TRBV5-1	CASSPSHRNTEAFF	TGCGCCAGCAGCCCAAGTCACAGGAACACTGAAGCTTTCTTT
TRBJ1-3	many	TRBD1	TRBV28	CASSPWDSSGNTIYF	TGTGCCAGCAGCCCCTGGGACAGCTCTGGAAACACCATATATTTT